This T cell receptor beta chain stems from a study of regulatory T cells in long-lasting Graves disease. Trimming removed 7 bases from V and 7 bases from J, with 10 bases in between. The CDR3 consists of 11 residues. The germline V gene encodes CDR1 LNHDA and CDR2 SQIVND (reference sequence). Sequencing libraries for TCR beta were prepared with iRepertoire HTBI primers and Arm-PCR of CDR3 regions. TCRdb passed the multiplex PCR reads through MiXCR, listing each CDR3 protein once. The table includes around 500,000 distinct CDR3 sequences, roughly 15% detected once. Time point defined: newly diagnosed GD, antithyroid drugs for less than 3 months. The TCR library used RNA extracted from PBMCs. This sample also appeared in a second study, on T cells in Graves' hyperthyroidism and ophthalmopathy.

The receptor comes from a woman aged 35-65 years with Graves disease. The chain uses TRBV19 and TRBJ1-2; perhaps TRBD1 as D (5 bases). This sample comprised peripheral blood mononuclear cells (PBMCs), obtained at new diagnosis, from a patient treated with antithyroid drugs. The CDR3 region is CASMGGTGYTF. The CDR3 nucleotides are TGTGCCAGTATGGGGGGGACTGGCTACACCTTC.